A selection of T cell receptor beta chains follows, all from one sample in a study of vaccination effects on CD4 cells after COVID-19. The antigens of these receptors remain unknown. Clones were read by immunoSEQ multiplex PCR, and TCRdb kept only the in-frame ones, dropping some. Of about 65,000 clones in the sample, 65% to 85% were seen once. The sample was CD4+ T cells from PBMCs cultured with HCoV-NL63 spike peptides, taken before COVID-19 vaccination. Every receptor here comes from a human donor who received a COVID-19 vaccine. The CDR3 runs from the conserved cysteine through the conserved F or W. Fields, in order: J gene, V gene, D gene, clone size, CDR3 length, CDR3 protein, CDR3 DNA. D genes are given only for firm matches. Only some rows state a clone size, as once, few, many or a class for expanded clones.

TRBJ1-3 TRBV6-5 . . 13 CASSYDSGNTIYF TGTGCCAGCAGTTACGACTCTGGAAACACCATATATTTT
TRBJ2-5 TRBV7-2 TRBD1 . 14 CASSPGTDRETQYF TGTGCCAGCAGCCCAGGGACAGACCGAGAGACCCAGTACTTC
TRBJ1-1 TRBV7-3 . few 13 CASSLTGGTEAFF TGTGCCAGCAGCTTAACAGGGGGGACTGAAGCTTTCTTT
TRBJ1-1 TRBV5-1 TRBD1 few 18 CASSPLMWTGGFVTEAFF TGCGCCAGCAGCCCCTTGATGTGGACAGGGGGGTTTGTCACTGAAGCTTTCTTT
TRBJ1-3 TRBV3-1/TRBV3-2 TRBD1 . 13 CASSRQGGNTIYF TGTGCCAGCAGCCGACAGGGTGGAAACACCATATATTTT
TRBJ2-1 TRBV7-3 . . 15 CASSLLAGAYNEQFF TGTGCCAGCAGCTTATTAGCCGGGGCTTACAATGAGCAGTTCTTC
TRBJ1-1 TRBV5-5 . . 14 CASSLGVVNTEAFF TGTGCCAGCAGCCTAGGGGTCGTCAACACTGAAGCTTTCTTT
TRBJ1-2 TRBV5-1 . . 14 CASSLSVPYYGYTF TGCGCCAGCAGCTTGTCAGTCCCTTACTATGGCTACACCTTC
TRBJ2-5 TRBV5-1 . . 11 CASSLAETQYF TGCGCCAGCAGCTTGGCAGAGACCCAGTACTTC
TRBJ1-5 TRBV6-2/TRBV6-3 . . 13 CASSQVQYQPQHF TGTGCCAGCAGTCAGGTCCAGTATCAGCCCCAGCATTTT
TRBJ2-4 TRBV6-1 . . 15 CASSEGGVAKNIQYF TGTGCCAGCAGTGAAGGGGGAGTAGCCAAAAACATTCAGTACTTC
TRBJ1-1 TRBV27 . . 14 CASSLEVGDLVAFF TGTGCCAGCAGTTTAGAGGTTGGGGATCTAGTAGCTTTCTTT
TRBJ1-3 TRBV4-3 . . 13 CASSQEGGNTIYF TGCGCCAGCAGCCAAGAAGGAGGAAACACCATATATTTT
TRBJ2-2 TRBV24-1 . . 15 CATSESGRTTGELFF TGTGCCACCAGTGAATCGGGACGGACCACCGGGGAGCTGTTTTTT
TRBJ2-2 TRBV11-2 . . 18 CASSPKTGGGSVTGELFF TGTGCCAGCAGCCCGAAAACAGGTGGAGGGTCGGTCACCGGGGAGCTGTTTTTT
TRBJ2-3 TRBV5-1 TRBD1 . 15 CASIQGAGVSDTQYF TGCGCCAGCATCCAGGGGGCTGGGGTAAGCGATACGCAGTATTTT
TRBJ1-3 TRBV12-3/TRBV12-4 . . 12 CASKSGANTIYF TGTGCCAGCAAATCCGGGGCGAACACCATATATTTT
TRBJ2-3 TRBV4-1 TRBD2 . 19 CASSQASRGFSGATDTQYF TGCGCCAGCAGCCAAGCATCTAGGGGTTTTAGCGGGGCTACAGATACGCAGTATTTT
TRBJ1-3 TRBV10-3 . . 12 CAISLTGNTIYF TGTGCCATCAGTCTAACTGGAAACACCATATATTTT
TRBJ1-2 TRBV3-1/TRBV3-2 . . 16 CASSQLPGLLNYGYTF TGTGCCAGCAGCCAACTCCCAGGGCTACTTAACTATGGCTACACCTTC
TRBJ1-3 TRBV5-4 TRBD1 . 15 CASSLDRVSGNTIYF TGTGCCAGCAGCTTAGACAGGGTCTCTGGAAACACCATATATTTT
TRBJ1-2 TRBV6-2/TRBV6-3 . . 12 CASSYTDYGYTF TGTGCCAGCAGTTACACAGACTATGGCTACACCTTC
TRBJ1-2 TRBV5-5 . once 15 CASSPPKGANYGYTF TGTGCCAGCAGCCCCCCGAAGGGAGCTAACTATGGCTACACCTTC
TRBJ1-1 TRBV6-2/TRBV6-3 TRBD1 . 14 CASSHGQGWTEAFF TGTGCCAGCAGTCACGGACAGGGATGGACTGAAGCTTTCTTT
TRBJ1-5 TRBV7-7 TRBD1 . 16 CASSSRGQISNQPQHF TGTGCCAGCAGCTCAAGGGGACAGATTAGCAATCAGCCCCAGCATTTT
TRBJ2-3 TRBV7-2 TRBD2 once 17 CASSFSGVPSSTDTQYF TGTGCCAGCAGTTTTAGCGGGGTTCCATCAAGCACAGATACGCAGTATTTT
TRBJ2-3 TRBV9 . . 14 CASSVVHRTDTQYF TGTGCCAGCAGCGTAGTACATCGCACAGATACGCAGTATTTT
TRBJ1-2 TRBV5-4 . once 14 CASSLAIGGYGYTF TGTGCCAGCAGCTTGGCCATCGGAGGGTATGGCTACACCTTC